Listed below are T cell receptor beta chains from one sample, sequenced in a study of OX40 agonist ivuxolimab in advanced cancers. Profiled with immunoSEQ multiplex PCR; TCRdb holds only in-frame clones, not every one. The top ten hold about 11% of the sample, which has roughly 63,000 clones, approximately 92% seen once. The sequencing used CD4+ or CD8+ T cells sorted from blood, collected in a trial of the OX40 agonist ivuxolimab. The receptors stem from an adult with an advanced solid tumor such as melanoma, head and neck, liver or kidney cancer. Both conserved end residues are part of each CDR3. Each record gives: J gene, V gene, D gene, clone size, CDR3 DNA, CDR3 protein. D genes are given only for firm matches. Size tells how often a clone was seen (once, few, many) or the class of an expanded clone, and some rows leave it out.

J gene: TRBJ2-1; V gene: TRBV14; D gene: TRBD2; clone size: .; CDR3 DNA: TGTGCCAGCAGCCCCAGATCGGGACTAGCGGGCCCATACAATGAGCAGTTCTTC; CDR3 protein: CASSPRSGLAGPYNEQFF
J gene: TRBJ2-4; V gene: TRBV11-2; D gene: .; clone size: .; CDR3 DNA: TGTGCCAGCAGCTTAGTCCCGGATCTACGAAACATTCAGTACTTC; CDR3 protein: CASSLVPDLRNIQYF
J gene: TRBJ2-2; V gene: TRBV6-6; D gene: TRBD2; clone size: .; CDR3 DNA: TGTGCCAGCAGTTACTCACTAGCGGGGGCCACCGGGGAGCTGTTTTTT; CDR3 protein: CASSYSLAGATGELFF
J gene: TRBJ2-7; V gene: TRBV9; D gene: .; clone size: .; CDR3 DNA: TGTGCCAGCAGCGGGACTGGTGACTACGAGCAGTACTTC; CDR3 protein: CASSGTGDYEQYF
J gene: TRBJ2-7; V gene: TRBV10-2; D gene: TRBD1; clone size: .; CDR3 DNA: TGCGCCAGCGGTCCCGGGACAGGGAACGAGCAGTACTTC; CDR3 protein: CASGPGTGNEQYF
J gene: TRBJ1-1; V gene: TRBV11-2; D gene: .; clone size: once; CDR3 DNA: TGTGCCAGCAAACTCCCAGGGGTTGGAACTGAAGCTTTCTTT; CDR3 protein: CASKLPGVGTEAFF
J gene: TRBJ2-1; V gene: TRBV18; D gene: .; clone size: .; CDR3 DNA: TGTGCCAGCTCACCACCCGAAGGTGAGCAGTTCTTC; CDR3 protein: CASSPPEGEQFF
J gene: TRBJ1-1; V gene: TRBV19; D gene: .; clone size: .; CDR3 DNA: TGTGCCAGTAGTGGTAGTTCAGGGAGAACTGAAGCTTTCTTT; CDR3 protein: CASSGSSGRTEAFF
J gene: TRBJ2-7; V gene: TRBV28; D gene: TRBD2; clone size: .; CDR3 DNA: TGTGCCAGCAGTTTAGCGGGGGGGAGTGACGAGCAGTACTTC; CDR3 protein: CASSLAGGSDEQYF
J gene: TRBJ1-6; V gene: TRBV7-8; D gene: .; clone size: .; CDR3 DNA: TGTGCCAGCAGCTTAGACGACCCGCGGCGCTCCTATAATTCACCCCTCCACTTT; CDR3 protein: CASSLDDPRRSYNSPLHF
J gene: TRBJ1-5; V gene: TRBV2; D gene: .; clone size: few; CDR3 DNA: TGTGCCAGCAGTGAATTCGGACAACATGCCAATCAGCCCCAGCATTTT; CDR3 protein: CASSEFGQHANQPQHF
J gene: TRBJ2-7; V gene: TRBV7-9; D gene: .; clone size: .; CDR3 DNA: TGTGCCAGCACCCCCAGGACCTACGAGCAGTACTTC; CDR3 protein: CASTPRTYEQYF
J gene: TRBJ1-1; V gene: TRBV28; D gene: .; clone size: .; CDR3 DNA: TGTGCCAGCAGACGGACAGAAGGCACTGAAGCTTTCTTT; CDR3 protein: CASRRTEGTEAFF
J gene: TRBJ2-1; V gene: TRBV29-1; D gene: .; clone size: .; CDR3 DNA: TGCAGCGTTCGGGCCGGGGGAAGCTCCTACAATGAGCAGTTCTTC; CDR3 protein: CSVRAGGSSYNEQFF